A single sample gave rise to the 22 T cell receptor beta chains below, sequenced in a study of metastatic and nonmetastatic thyroid tumors. TCRdb re-called the PCR reads via MiXCR. The sample lists roughly 42,000 clones, around 18% occurring once. Among the patients, none had received any treatment before thyroid surgery. Sequenced input: tumor tissue. The source of these receptors is a female donor with papillary thyroid cancer or a benign thyroid nodule (not recorded which). Some clones in this sample may be carry-over from other donors' samples.

This clone has a single count. This chain joins TRBV11-3 and TRBJ2-7, with TRBD2 identical over 7 bases. The trim removed 5 bases at V and 3 bases at J, leaving 13 bases unmatched. Germline-derived CDR1 and CDR2 are SGHNT and YENEEA. This CDR3 has 16 amino acids. The CDR3 spells CASSRPSSGQYYEQYF. CDR3 sequence (DNA): TGTGCCAGCAGCCGTCCATCTAGCGGACAATACTACGAGCAGTACTTC.

The sample holds many counts of this clone. The chain joins TRBV20-1 to TRBJ1-2, with D uncertain. CDR1 DFQATT and CDR2 SNEGSKA come from the germline V gene (reference sequence). This CDR3 contains 13 residues. The ends were cut back, 5 bases at V and 3 bases at J, with 13 bases in the middle. The CDR3 spells CSAPVERYYGYTF. CDR3 nucleotides: TGCAGTGCTCCCGTTGAACGGTACTATGGCTACACCTTC.

The chain uses TRBV28 and TRBJ2-7; 8 bases fit TRBD2. The CDR3 runs to 14 residues. J was trimmed by 0 bases and V by 6 bases; bases with no gene match: 4. Germline V CDR1 and CDR2: MDHEN, SYDVKM. The CDR3, as DNA: TGTGCCAGCAGACACACTAGCGGCTCCTACGAGCAGTACTTC. Protein: CASRHTSGSYEQYF.

This clone was found many times. The rearrangement uses TRBV6-1 and TRBJ1-4, with TRBD1 as a possible D gene (6 bases). CDR1 is MNHNS, CDR2 SASEGT, per germline. The length of the CDR3 is 15 residues. The ends were cut back, 1 base at V and 10 bases at J, with 16 bases in the middle. DNA for the CDR3: TGTGCCAGCAGTGAAGGCGAGGGGGAAGTAACAAAACTGTTTTTT. Protein product: CASSEGEGEVTKLFF.

This clone was seen many times. This chain joins TRBV15 and TRBJ1-1, with D uncertain. V lost 2 bases to trimming and J lost 1 base, with 5 bases between them. CDR1 and CDR2 from the germline V gene are LNHNV and YYDKDF (reference sequence). This CDR3 has 13 residues. DNA for the CDR3: TGTGCCACCAGCAGATGGAGGAACACTGAAGCTTTCTTT. Protein product: CATSRWRNTEAFF.

A single count supports this clone. The chain links TRBV7-2 to TRBJ2-3, with TRBD1 as a possible D gene (6 bases). Germline CDR1 is SGHTA and CDR2 is FQGNSA. V dropped 4 bases and J dropped 5 bases, with 16 bases sitting between them. The CDR3 runs 15 residues. The CDR3 loop reads CASSSGQGTKDTQYF. In nucleotides, the CDR3 is TGTGCCAGCAGCTCAGGGCAGGGGACCAAAGATACGCAGTATTTT.

The chain links TRBV5-1 to TRBJ1-1; D is perhaps TRBD1 (5 bases). Trimming stripped 3 bases from V and 1 base from J, with 7 bases between. The germline CDR1 and CDR2 sequences are SGHRS and YFSETQ. The CDR3 runs to 13 residues. The CDR3: CASSSGRNTEAFF. Here the CDR3 DNA reads TGCGCCAGCAGCTCGGGACGGAACACTGAAGCTTTCTTT.

This clone appeared many times. The J gene is TRBJ2-3, the V gene TRBV29-1; D not resolved. Trimming shortened V by 4 bases and J by 0 bases, and 11 bases separated the two germline ends. Looked up from germline, CDR1 is SQVTM and CDR2 is ANQGSEA. This CDR3 is 14 amino acids long. The CDR3 region has the DNA TGCAGCGTTGTGTTGCGGCTTAGCACAGATACGCAGTATTTT. This sequence encodes CSVVLRLSTDTQYF.

This clone occurred many times. The CDR3 nucleotides read TGTGCCAGCAGGCCCGGCCAGGGAGCCTCTGAAGCTTTCTTT. Encoded protein: CASRPGQGASEAFF. The genes are TRBV2 and TRBJ1-1, with D maybe TRBD1 (5 bases). Germline loops: CDR1 SNHLY, CDR2 FYNNEI. This CDR3 contains 14 residues. Trimming took 6 bases from V and 6 from J, leaving 17 bases between them.

This clone appeared a few times. Compared with germline, one end of the junction differs, possibly owing to a read error. The J gene is TRBJ2-7, the V gene TRBV6-1; D is possibly TRBD1 or TRBD2 (5 bases each). This CDR3 is 14 amino acids long. The V gene's germline CDR1 is MNHNS and CDR2 SASEGT. The CDR3 loop is CASSEWGSRLEHYF. Here the CDR3 DNA reads TGTGCCAGCAGTGAATGGGGGTCTCGTCTCGAGCATTACTTC.

Many counts were recorded for this clone. The chain has TRBV6-5 and TRBJ2-2; a weak D match, TRBD2 (6 bases). The CDR3 is 15 residues long. From germline, CDR1 is MNHEY and CDR2 SVGAGI. Trimming left V 0 bases short and J 1 base short, with 6 bases between. CDR3 residues: CASSYSGGNTGELFF. As DNA, the CDR3 is TGTGCCAGCAGTTACTCGGGAGGGAACACCGGGGAGCTGTTTTTT.

This clone was seen repeatedly, ten times or more. The V gene is TRBV5-1, the J gene TRBJ2-2; D remains unclear. V lost 3 bases, J lost 8 bases, and 8 bases lay in between. Looked up from germline, CDR1 is SGHRS and CDR2 is YFSETQ. This CDR3 region has 12 residues. In nucleotides, the CDR3 is TGCGCCAGCAGCTACTACGAGGGGGAGCTGTTTTTT. This codes for CASSYYEGELFF.

Note on this clone: One junction end disagrees with the germline gene, perhaps due to a read error. Other DNA variants within this sample encode the same CDR3. This chain connects TRBV20-1 to TRBJ2-3, with D possibly being TRBD1 (6 bases). Looked up from germline, CDR1 is DFQATT and CDR2 is SNEGSKA (reference sequence). CDR3 length: 12 amino acids. The CDR3 coding sequence is TGCAGTGCTAGATCACAGGGCGATACGCAGTATTTC. Residues: CSARSQGDTQYF.

Worth noting for this clone: This clone may be a read error of a much larger clone one base away. The chain combines TRBV3-1 with TRBJ2-5; D uncertain. Germline CDR1 reads LGHDT; CDR2 reads YNNKEL (reference sequence). The CDR3 is 13 amino acids. This CDR3 is CASIQDDWETQYF. In nucleotides, the CDR3 is TGTGCCAGCATCCAAGATGACTGGGAGACCCAGTACTTC.

The rearrangement uses TRBV28 and TRBJ1-3, with D possibly matching TRBD1 (5 bases). CDR3 length: 14 residues. Trimming pared 6 bases from V and 3 bases from J, leaving 12 bases between. CDR1 is MDHEN, CDR2 SYDVKM, per germline. CDR3 bases: TGTGCCAGCAGATATAGGGGTAGTGGAAACACCATATATTTT. As protein: CASRYRGSGNTIYF.

The CDR3: CASSLIGLAGGFFVTDTQYF. The CDR3 coding sequence is TGTGCCAGCAGTCTTATAGGACTAGCGGGCGGATTCTTCGTGACAGATACGCAGTATTTT. J is TRBJ2-3 and V is TRBV28, with 11 positions matching TRBD2. V trimming: 5 bases; J trimming: 3 bases; junction bases outside the gene matches: 19. Germline assignment: CDR1 MDHEN and CDR2 SYDVKM. This CDR3 region has 20 residues.

This clone was counted ten times or more. The chain combines TRBV28 with TRBJ2-7; TRBD1 aligns across 8 bases. The germline V gene encodes CDR1 MDHEN and CDR2 SYDVKM. After removal of 4 bases from V and 0 bases from J, the junction contained 5 bases not matched to a gene. This CDR3 has 15 amino acids. CDR3 sequence reads: CASSSRGLGSYEQYF. Here the CDR3 DNA reads TGTGCCAGCAGTTCCAGGGGGCTTGGCTCCTACGAGCAGTACTTC.

This clone turned up a few times. V is TRBV6-2 or TRBV6-3 and J is TRBJ2-4; TRBD1 agrees at 8 bases. The CDR3 is 14 residues long. V lost 6 bases, J lost 8 bases, and 9 bases stayed unmatched. CDR1 and CDR2 (germline): MNHEY, SVGEGT. The CDR3 region is CASRHPGGAHIQYF. DNA for the CDR3: TGTGCCAGCAGGCATCCAGGGGGCGCGCACATTCAGTACTTC.

This clone has just a few counts. Since a much larger clone is just one base distant, this may be a read error. The sample holds other DNA sequences that translate to the same CDR3. This CDR3 reads CASSAPAGDGTQYF. In DNA form, the CDR3 reads TGTGCCAGCAGCGCTCCAGCCGGGGATGGTACTCAGTATTTT. V and J are TRBV7-3 and TRBJ2-3, with D perhaps TRBD2 (5 bases). V lost 5 bases, J lost 12 bases, and 21 bases lay in between. CDR1 is SGHTA and CDR2 is FQGTGA in the germline V gene. CDR3 size: 14 residues.

Many counts were recorded for this clone. The genes are TRBV10-3 and TRBJ2-2, with D maybe TRBD1 (5 bases). CDR1 and CDR2 from the germline V gene are ENHRY and SYGVKD. V shed 6 bases and J shed 6 bases, with 11 bases lying between them. This CDR3 has 13 residues. The CDR3 nucleotides are TGTGCCATCAGCGCCCCAGGGCCCGGGGAGCTGTTTTTT. Its protein is CAISAPGPGELFF.

As to this clone: It may be a read error: a sequence one base away is much more abundant. This chain joins TRBV3-1 and TRBJ1-1, with a tentative D call TRBD1 (5 bases). Trimming removed 6 bases from V and 6 bases from J, with 17 bases in between. The germline CDR1 and CDR2 sequences are LGHDT and YNNKEL (reference sequence). This CDR3 has 14 amino acids. In nucleotides, the CDR3 is TGTGCCAGCAGTCTTGGACACTGGATATCTGAAGCTTTCTTT. It specifies CASSLGHWISEAFF.

The rearrangement joins TRBV10-3 to TRBJ2-7; 7 nucleotides align to TRBD2. The CDR3 spans 13 residues. Germline V lookup: CDR1 ENHRY, CDR2 SYGVKD. Trimming removed 11 bases from V and 5 bases from J; junction bases left unmatched: 12. The CDR3 DNA sequence: TGTGCCTCCTCCGTGTGGGGAGGGAACGAGCAGTACTTC. Translating it yields CASSVWGGNEQYF.